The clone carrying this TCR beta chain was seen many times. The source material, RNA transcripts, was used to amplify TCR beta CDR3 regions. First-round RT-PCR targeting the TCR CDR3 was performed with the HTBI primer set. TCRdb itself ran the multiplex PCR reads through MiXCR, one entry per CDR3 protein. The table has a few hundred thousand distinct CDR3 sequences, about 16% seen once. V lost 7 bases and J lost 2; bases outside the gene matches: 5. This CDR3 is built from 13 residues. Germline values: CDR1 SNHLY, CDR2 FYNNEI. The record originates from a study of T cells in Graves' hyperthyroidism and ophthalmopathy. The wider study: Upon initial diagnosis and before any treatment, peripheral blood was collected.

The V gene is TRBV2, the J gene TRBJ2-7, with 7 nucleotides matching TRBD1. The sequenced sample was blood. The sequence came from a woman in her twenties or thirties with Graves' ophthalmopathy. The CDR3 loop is CASKRQGAYEQYF. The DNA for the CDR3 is TGTGCCAGCAAGCGTCAGGGGGCCTACGAGCAGTACTTC.